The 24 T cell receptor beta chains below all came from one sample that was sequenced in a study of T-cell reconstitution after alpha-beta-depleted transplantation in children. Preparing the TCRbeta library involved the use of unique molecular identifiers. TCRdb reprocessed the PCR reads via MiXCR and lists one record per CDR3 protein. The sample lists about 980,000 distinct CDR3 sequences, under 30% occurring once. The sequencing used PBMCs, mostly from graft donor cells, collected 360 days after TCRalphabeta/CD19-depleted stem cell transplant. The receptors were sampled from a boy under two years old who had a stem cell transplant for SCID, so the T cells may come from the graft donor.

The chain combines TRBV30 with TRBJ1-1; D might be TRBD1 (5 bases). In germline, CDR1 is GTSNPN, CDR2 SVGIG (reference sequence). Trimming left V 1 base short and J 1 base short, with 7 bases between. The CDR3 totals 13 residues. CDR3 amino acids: CAWSGDPNTEAFF. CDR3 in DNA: TGTGCCTGGAGTGGGGACCCGAACACTGAAGCTTTCTTT.

The CDR3 loop reads CASSLGDRDFYEQYF. The CDR3, as DNA: TGCGCCAGCAGCTTGGGGGACAGAGACTTCTACGAGCAGTACTTC. The chain recombines TRBV5-1 with TRBJ2-7, with 7 bases fitting TRBD1. V was clipped by 0 bases and J by 3 bases; unmatched bases: 6. Germline CDR1 SGHRS, CDR2 YFSETQ. The CDR3 loop spans 15 amino acids.

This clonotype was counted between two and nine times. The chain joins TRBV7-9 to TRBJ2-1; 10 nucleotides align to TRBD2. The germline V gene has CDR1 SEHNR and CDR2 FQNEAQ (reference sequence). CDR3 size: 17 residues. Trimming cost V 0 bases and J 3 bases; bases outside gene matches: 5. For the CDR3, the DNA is TGTGCCAGCAGCTTAGCGCTAGCGGGGGTGCTCTACAATGAGCAGTTCTTC. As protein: CASSLALAGVLYNEQFF.

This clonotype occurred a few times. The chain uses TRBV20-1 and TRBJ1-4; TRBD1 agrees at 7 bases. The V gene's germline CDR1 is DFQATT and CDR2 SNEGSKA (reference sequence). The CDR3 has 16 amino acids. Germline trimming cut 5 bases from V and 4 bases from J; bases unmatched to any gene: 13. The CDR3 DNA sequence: TGCAGTGCTGAGAGATCGGGCGGACAGGTTAATGAAAAACTGTTTTTT. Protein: CSAERSGGQVNEKLFF.

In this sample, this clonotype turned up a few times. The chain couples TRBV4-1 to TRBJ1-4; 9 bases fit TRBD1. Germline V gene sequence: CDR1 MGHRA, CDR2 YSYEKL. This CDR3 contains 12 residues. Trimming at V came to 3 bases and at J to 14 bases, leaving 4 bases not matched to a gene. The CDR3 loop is CASSQDRGRLFF. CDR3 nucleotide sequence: TGCGCCAGCAGCCAGGACAGGGGACGGCTGTTTTTT.

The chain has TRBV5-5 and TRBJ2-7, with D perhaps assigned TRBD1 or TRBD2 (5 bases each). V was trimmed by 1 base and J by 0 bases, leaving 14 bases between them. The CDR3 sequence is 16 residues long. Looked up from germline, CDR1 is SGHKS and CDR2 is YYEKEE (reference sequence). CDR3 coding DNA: TGTGCCAGCAGCTTGATTGAGGGGCTACTCTCCTACGAGCAGTACTTC. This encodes CASSLIEGLLSYEQYF.

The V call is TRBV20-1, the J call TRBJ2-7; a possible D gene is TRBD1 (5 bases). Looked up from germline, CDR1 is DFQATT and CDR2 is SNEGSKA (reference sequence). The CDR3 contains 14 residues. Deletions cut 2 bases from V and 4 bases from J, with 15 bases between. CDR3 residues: CSARSRTSLYEQYF. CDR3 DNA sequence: TGCAGTGCTAGATCCCGGACATCTCTTTACGAGCAGTACTTC.

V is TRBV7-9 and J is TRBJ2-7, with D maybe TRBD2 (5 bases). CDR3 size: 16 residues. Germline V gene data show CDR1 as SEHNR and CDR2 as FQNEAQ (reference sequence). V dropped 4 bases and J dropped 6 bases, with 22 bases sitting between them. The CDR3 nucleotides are TGTGCCAGCAGCTCCCCTGACGGGGAACGCTTTCCCGAGCAGTACTTC. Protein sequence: CASSSPDGERFPEQYF. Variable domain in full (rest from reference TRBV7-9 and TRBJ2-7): DTGVSQNPRHKITKRGQNVTFRCDPISEHNRLYWYRQTLGQGPEFLTYFQNEAQLEKSRLLSDRFSAERPKGSFSTLEIQRTEQGDSAMYLCASSSPDGERFPEQYFGPGTRLTVT.

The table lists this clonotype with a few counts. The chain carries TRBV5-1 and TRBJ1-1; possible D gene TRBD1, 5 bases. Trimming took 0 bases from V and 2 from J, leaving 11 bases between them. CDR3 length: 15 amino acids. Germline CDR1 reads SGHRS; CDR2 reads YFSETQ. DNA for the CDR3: TGCGCCAGCAGCTTGGGACAGCCACGAAACACTGAAGCTTTCTTT. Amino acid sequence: CASSLGQPRNTEAFF.

The CDR3 bases are TGTGCCAGCAGTGCCGCAAGGGGATATAGCAATCAGCCCCAGCATTTT. As protein: CASSAARGYSNQPQHF. The chain links TRBV2 to TRBJ1-5; tentative D call: TRBD1 (5 bases). CDR1 SNHLY and CDR2 FYNNEI come from the germline V gene. Trimming cost V 4 bases and J 0 bases, with 13 bases left between them. CDR3 size: 16 residues.

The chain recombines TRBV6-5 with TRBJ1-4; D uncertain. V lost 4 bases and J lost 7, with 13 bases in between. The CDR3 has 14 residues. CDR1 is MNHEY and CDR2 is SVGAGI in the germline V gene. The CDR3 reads CASSSPGPVEKLFF. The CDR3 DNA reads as TGTGCCAGCAGTTCTCCGGGTCCAGTTGAAAAACTGTTTTTT.

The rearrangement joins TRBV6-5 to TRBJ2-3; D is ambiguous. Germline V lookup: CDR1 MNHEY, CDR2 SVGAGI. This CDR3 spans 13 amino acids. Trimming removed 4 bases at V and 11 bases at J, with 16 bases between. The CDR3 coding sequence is TGTGCCAGCAGTTCGCCTAACCTTGGGGTGCAGTATTTT. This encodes CASSSPNLGVQYF.

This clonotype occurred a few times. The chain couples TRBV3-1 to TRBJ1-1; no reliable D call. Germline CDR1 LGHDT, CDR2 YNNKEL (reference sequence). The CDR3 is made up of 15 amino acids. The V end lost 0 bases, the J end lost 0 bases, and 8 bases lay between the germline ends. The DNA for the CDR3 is TGTGCCAGCAGCCAAGAATGGAACATGAACACTGAAGCTTTCTTT. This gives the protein CASSQEWNMNTEAFF.

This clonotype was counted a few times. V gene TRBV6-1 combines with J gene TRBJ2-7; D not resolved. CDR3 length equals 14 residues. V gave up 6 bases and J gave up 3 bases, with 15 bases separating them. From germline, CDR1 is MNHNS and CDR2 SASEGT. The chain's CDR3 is CASSRHSPYYEQYF. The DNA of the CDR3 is TGTGCCAGCAGCCGACATTCTCCATACTACGAGCAGTACTTC.

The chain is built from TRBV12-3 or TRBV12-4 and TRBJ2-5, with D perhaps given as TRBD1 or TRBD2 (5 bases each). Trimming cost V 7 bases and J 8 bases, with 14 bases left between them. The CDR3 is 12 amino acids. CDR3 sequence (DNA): TGTGCCAGCACCTTGGGACGTTCAACCCAGTACTTC. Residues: CASTLGRSTQYF.

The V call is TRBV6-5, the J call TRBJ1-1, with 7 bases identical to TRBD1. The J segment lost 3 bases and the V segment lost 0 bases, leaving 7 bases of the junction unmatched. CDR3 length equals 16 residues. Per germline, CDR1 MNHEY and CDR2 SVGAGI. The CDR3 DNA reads TGTGCCAGCAGTTACTCGCCGACAGGGTTGTACACTGAAGCTTTCTTT. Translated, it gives CASSYSPTGLYTEAFF.

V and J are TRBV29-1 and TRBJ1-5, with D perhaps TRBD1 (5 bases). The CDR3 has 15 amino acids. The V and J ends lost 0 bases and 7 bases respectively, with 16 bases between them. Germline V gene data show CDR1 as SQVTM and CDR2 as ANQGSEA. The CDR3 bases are TGCAGCGTTGAAGAGTATGGGGGAGGGAACCAGCCCCAGCATTTT. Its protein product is CSVEEYGGGNQPQHF.

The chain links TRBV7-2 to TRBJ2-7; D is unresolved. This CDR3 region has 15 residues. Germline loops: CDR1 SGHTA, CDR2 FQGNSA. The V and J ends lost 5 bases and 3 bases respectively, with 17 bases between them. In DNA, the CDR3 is TGTGCCAGCAGCCGCGACGGTTCAGTGGTCTACGAGCAGTACTTC. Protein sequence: CASSRDGSVVYEQYF.

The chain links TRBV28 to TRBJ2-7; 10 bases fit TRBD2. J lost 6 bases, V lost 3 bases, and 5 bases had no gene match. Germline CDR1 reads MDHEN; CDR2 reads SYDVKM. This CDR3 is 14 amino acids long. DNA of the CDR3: TGTGCCAGCAGTTTTAGCGGGGGGCCGTTCGAGCAGTACTTC. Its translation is CASSFSGGPFEQYF.

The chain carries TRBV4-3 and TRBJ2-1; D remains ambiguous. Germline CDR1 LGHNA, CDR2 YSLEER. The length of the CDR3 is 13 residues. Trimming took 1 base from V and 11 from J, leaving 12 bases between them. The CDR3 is CASSQVQQEKQFF. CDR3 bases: TGCGCCAGCAGCCAAGTCCAACAAGAGAAGCAGTTCTTC.

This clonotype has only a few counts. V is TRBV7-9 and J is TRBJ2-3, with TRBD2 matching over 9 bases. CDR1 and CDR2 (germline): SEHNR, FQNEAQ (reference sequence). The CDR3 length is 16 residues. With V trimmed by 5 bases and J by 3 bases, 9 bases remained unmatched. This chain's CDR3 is CASSVTSGQITDTQYF. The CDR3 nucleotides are TGTGCCAGCAGCGTGACTAGCGGACAGATAACAGATACGCAGTATTTT.

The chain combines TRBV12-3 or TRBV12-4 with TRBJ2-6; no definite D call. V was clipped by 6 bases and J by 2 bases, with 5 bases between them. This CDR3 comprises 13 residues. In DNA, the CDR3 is TGTGCCAGCAGGCAACCTGGGGCCAACGTCCTGACTTTC. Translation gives CASRQPGANVLTF.

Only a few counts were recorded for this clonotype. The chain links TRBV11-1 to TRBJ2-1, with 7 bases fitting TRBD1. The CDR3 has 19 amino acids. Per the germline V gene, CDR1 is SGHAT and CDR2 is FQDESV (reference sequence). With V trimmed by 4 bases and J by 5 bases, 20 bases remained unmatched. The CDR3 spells CASSSIYPETGNRDNEQFF. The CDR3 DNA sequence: TGTGCCAGCAGCTCAATCTACCCGGAGACAGGGAATAGGGACAATGAGCAGTTCTTC.

The CDR3 is CASSFSGQGLPQYF. As DNA, the CDR3 is TGTGCCAGCAGTTTCTCGGGACAGGGGTTGCCCCAGTACTTC. The chain uses TRBV6-5 and TRBJ2-5; 10 bases align to TRBD1. Germline V CDR1 and CDR2: MNHEY, SVGAGI. V lost 4 bases, J lost 9 bases, and 8 bases stayed unmatched. The CDR3 consists of 14 residues.